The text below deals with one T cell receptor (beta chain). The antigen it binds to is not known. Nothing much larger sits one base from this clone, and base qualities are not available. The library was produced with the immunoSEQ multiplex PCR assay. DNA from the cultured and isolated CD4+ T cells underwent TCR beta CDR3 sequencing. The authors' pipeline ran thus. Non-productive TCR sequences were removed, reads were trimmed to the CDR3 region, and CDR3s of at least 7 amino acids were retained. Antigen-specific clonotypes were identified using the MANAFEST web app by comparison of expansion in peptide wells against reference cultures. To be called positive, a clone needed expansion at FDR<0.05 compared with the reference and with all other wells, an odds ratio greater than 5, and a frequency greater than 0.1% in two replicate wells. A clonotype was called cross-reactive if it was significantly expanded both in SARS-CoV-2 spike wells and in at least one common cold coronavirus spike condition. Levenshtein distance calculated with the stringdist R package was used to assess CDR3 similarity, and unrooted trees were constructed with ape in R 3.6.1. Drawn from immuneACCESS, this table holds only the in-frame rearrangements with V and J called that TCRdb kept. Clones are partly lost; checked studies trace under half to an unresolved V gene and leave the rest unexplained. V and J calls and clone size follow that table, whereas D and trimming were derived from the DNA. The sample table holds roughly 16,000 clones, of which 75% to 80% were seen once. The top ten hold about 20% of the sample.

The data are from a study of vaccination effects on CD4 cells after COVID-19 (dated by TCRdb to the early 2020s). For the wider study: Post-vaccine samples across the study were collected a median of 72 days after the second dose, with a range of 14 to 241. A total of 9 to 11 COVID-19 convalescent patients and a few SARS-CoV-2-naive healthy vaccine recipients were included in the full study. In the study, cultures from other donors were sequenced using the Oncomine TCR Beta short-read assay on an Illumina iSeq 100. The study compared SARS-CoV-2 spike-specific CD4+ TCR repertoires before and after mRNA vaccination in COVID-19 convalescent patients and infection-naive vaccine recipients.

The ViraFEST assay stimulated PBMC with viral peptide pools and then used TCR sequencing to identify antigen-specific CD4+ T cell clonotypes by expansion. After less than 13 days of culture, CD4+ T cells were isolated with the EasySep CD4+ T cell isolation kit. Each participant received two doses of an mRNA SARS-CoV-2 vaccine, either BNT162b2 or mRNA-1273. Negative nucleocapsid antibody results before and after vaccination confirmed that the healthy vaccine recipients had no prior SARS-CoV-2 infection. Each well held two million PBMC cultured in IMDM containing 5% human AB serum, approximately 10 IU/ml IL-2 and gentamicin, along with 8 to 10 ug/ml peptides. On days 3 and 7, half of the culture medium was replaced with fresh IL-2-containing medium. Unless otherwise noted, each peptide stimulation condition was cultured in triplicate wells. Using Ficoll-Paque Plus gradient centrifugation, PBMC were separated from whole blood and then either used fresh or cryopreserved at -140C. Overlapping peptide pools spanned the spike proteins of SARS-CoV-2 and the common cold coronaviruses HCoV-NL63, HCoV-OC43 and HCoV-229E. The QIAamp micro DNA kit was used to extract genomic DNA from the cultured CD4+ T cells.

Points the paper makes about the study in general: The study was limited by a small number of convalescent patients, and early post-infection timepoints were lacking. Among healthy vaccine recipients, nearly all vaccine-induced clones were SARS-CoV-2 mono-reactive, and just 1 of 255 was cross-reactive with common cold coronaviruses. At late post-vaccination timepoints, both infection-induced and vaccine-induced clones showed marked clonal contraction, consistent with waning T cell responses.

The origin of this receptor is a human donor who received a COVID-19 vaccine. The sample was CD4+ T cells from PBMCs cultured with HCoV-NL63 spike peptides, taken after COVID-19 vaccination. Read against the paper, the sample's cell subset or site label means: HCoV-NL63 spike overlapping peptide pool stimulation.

This receptor carries the CDR3 CASSRRGQGPSGDSPLHF. The nucleotide sequence is given as TGTGCCAGCAGCAGACGTGGACAGGGGCCGAGTGGGGATTCACCCCTCCACTTT. The V and J genes are TRBV5-5 and TRBJ1-6, with 9 middle bases fitting TRBD1. CDR1 is given as SGHKS and CDR2 as YYEKEE, both from the germline V gene (reference sequence). The CDR3 holds 18 amino acids from the cysteine to the phenylalanine. Only CDR3 DNA is held: 54 bases, read in frame from base 1. Ends trimmed: V by 4 bases, J by 8 bases; bases unmatched to a gene: 16. Joined to the reference TRBV5-5 and TRBJ1-6 proteins, this CDR3 gives the full variable domain: DAGVTQSPTHLIKTRGQQVTLRCSPISGHKSVSWYQQVLGQGPQFIFQYYEKEERGRGNFPDRFSARQFPNYSSELNVNALLLGDSALYLCASSRRGQGPSGDSPLHFGNGTRLTVT.